This record covers a single TCR beta chain. Its antigen remains unidentified. The data were obtained in a study of PD-1 blockade in classical Hodgkin lymphoma. Study-wide results and caveats: Newly diagnosed patients were reported to exhibit reduced baseline TCR diversity relative to healthy donors. A significant rise in TCR diversity by C4D1 was seen for CD4+ but not CD8+ cells. Whoever responded completely had baseline diversity much like that seen in newly diagnosed patients. When nivolumab was started under 1 year after ASCT, patients were excluded.

This table comes from immunoSEQ multiplex PCR, and its TCRdb copy is limited to in-frame clones, with some not included. The table lists approximately 65,000 clones, over 85% of them singletons. The time point here: cycle 4 day 1 (C4D1), after five to seven weeks of nivolumab. All the patients suffered relapse after autologous stem cell transplantation, and brentuximab vedotin exposure differed. This CDR3 has 17 amino acids. V shed 2 bases and J 7 bases; nucleotides not matched to a gene: 14. CDR1 and CDR2 (germline): MDHEN, SYDVKM. This TCR was sampled from a human donor with classical Hodgkin lymphoma. This chain uses TRBV28 with TRBJ2-1; 7 nucleotides agree with TRBD2. This specimen consisted of peripheral blood mononuclear cells (PBMCs), obtained before the fourth cycle of nivolumab. The CDR3 sequence is CASSLVRRLALLNEQFF. CDR3 bases: TGTGCCAGCAGTTTAGTAAGACGACTAGCACTATTGAATGAGCAGTTCTTC.